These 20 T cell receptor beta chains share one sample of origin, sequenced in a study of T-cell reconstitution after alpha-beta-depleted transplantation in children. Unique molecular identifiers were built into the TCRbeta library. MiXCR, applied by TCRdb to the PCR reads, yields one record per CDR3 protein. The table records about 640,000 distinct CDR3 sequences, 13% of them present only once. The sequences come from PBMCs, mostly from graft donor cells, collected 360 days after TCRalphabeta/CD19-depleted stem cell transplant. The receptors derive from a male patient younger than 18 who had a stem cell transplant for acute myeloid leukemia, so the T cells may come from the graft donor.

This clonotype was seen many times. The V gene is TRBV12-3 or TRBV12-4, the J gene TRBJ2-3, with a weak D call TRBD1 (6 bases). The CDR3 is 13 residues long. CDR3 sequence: CVVGPGATDTQYF. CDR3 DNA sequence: TGTGTGGTAGGCCCAGGGGCCACAGATACGCAGTATTTT.

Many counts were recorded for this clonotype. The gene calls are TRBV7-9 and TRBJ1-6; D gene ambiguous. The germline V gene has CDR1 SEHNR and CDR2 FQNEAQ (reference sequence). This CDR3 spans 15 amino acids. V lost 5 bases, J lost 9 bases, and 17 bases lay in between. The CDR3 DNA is TGTGCCAGCAGCCGAATGGCCTCGGGGTTTTCACCCCTCCACTTT. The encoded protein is CASSRMASGFSPLHF.

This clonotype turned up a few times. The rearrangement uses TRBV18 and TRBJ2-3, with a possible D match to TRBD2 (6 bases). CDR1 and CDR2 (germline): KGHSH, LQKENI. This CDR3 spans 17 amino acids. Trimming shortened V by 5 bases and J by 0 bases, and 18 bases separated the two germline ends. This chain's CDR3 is CASSSNAGISSTDTQYF. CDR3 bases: TGTGCCAGCTCAAGTAACGCGGGGATCTCTAGCACAGATACGCAGTATTTT.

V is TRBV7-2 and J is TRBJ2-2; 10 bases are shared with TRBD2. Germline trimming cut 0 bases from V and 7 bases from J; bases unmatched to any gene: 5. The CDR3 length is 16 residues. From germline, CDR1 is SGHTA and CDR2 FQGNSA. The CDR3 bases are TGTGCCAGCAGCTTAGCAGCGGGACTAGCGAGCGGGGAGCTGTTTTTT. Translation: CASSLAAGLASGELFF.

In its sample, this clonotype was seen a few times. The CDR3 loop is CASSGRVHNEQFF. Written as DNA, the CDR3 is TGTGCCAGCAGCGGGAGGGTGCACAATGAGCAGTTCTTC. The rearrangement joins TRBV9 to TRBJ2-1, with D perhaps TRBD2 (6 bases). V was pared by 3 bases and J by 5 bases, with 9 bases between. The CDR3 loop spans 13 amino acids. Germline values: CDR1 SGDLS, CDR2 YYNGEE. The variable domain in full, completed from reference TRBV9 and TRBJ2-1, reads DSGVTQTPKHLITATGQRVTLRCSPRSGDLSVYWYQQSLDQGLQFLIQYYNGEERAKGNILERFSAQQFPDLHSELNLSSLELGDSALYFCASSGRVHNEQFFGPGTRLTVL.

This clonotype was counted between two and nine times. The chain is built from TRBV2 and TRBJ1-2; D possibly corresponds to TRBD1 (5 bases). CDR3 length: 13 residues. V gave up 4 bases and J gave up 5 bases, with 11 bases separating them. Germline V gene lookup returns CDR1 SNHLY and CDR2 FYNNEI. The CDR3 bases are TGTGCCAGCAGTGTGGGACCTACTTATGGCTACACCTTC. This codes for CASSVGPTYGYTF.

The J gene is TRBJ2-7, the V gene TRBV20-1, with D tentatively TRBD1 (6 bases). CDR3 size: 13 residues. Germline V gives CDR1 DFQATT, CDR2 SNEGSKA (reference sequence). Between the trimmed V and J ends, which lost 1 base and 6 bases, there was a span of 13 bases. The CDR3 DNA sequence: TGCAGTGCTAGAGCGGGACACTACTGCGAGCAGTACTTC. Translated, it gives CSARAGHYCEQYF.

The CDR3 nucleotides read TGCGCCAGCAGCTTGGAGGCAATTTGGGACAGGGGATCTGCGAACACCGGGGAGCTGTTTTTT. Its protein product is CASSLEAIWDRGSANTGELFF. This rearrangement joins TRBV5-1 to TRBJ2-2; 10 bases fit TRBD1. This CDR3 has 21 residues. Trimming cost V 0 bases and J 0 bases; bases outside gene matches: 14. Germline V lookup: CDR1 SGHRS, CDR2 YFSETQ.

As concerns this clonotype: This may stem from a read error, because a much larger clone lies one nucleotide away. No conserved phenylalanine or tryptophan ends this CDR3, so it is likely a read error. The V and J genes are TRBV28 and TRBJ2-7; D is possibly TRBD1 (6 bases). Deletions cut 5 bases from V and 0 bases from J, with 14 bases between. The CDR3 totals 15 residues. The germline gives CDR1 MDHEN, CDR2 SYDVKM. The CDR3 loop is CASSPPGHLSYEQYC. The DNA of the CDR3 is TGTGCCAGCAGTCCCCCGGGACACCTCTCCTACGAGCAGTACTGC.

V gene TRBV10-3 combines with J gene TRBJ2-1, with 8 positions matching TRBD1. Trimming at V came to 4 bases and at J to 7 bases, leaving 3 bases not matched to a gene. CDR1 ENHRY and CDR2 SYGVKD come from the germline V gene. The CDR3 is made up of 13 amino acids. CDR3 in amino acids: CAISGDRFNEQFF. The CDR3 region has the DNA TGTGCCATCAGTGGGGACAGGTTTAATGAGCAGTTCTTC.

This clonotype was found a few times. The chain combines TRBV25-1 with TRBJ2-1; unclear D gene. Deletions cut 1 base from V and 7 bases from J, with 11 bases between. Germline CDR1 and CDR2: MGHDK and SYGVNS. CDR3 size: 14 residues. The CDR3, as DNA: TGTGCCAGCAGTGAATTAAGACCGGCTAATGAGCAGTTCTTC. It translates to CASSELRPANEQFF.

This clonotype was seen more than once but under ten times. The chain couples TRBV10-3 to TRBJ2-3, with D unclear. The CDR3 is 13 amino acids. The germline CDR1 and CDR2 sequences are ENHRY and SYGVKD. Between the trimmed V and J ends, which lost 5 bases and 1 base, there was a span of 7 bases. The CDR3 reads CAISRGGTDTQYF. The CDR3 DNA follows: TGTGCCATCAGTCGTGGGGGCACAGATACGCAGTATTTT.

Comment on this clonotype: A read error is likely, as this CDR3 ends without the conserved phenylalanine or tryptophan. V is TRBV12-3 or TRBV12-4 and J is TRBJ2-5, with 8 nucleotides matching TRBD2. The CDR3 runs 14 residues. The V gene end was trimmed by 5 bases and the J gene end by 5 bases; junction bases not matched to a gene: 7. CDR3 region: CASSLSGSGETQYY. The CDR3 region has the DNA TGTGCCAGCAGTCTCAGCGGGAGCGGCGAGACCCAGTACTAC.

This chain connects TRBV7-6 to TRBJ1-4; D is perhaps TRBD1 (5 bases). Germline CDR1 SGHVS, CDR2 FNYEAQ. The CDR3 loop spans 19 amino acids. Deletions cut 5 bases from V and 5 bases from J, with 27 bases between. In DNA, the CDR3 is TGTGCCAGCAGCCAACCCCCCGGGGGTAGTTCTTATAGAAATGAAAAACTGTTTTTT. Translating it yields CASSQPPGGSSYRNEKLFF.

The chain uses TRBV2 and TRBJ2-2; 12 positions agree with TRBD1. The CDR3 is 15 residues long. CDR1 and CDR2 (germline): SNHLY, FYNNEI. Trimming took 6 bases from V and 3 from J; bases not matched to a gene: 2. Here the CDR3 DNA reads TGTGCCAGCAGGGGGACAGGGGGCCACACCGGGGAGCTGTTTTTT. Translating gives CASRGTGGHTGELFF.

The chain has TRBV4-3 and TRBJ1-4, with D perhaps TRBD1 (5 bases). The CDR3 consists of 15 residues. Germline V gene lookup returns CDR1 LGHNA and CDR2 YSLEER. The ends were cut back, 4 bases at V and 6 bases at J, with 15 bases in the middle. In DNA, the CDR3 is TGCGCCAGCAGCCTCCCGGGGGGGGAGGATGAAAAACTGTTTTTT. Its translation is CASSLPGGEDEKLFF.

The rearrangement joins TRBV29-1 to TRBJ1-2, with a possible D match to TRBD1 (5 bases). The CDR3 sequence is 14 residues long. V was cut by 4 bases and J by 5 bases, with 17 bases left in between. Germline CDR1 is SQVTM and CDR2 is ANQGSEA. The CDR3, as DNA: TGCAGCGTTGCAGACAGTCCTCCGGCGTATGGCTACACCTTC. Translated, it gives CSVADSPPAYGYTF.

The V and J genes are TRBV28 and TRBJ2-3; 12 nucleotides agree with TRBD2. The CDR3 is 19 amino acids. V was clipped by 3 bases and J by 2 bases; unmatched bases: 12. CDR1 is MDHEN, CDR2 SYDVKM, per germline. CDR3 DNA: TGTGCCAGCAGTTTGACGAGGAGGCTAGCGGGAGGGTACACAGATACGCAGTATTTT. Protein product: CASSLTRRLAGGYTDTQYF.

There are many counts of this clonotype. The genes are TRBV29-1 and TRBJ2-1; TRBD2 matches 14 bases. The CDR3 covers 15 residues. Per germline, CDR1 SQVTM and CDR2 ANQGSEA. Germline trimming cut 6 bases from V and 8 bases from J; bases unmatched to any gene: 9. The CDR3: CSVTPPGLAGDEQFF. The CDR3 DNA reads TGCAGCGTCACCCCTCCGGGACTAGCGGGAGATGAGCAGTTCTTC.

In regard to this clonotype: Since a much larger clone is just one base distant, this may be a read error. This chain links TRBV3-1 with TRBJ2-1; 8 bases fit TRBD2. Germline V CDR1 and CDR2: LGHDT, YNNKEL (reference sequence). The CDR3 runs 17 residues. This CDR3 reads CASRSSLAGISYNGQFF. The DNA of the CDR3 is TGTGCCAGCAGGTCCTCCTTAGCGGGAATCTCCTACAATGGGCAGTTCTTC.